Listed below are T cell receptor beta chains from one sample, sequenced in a study of CD8 T cells in Susac syndrome. TCRdb fed the immunoSEQ multiplex PCR reads into MiXCR, producing one record per CDR3 protein. The data hold 150,000 or so distinct CDR3 sequences, with 95% observed a single time. Sequencing was performed on CD8+ T cells from PBMCs. Receptors were obtained from a human donor with multiple sclerosis. Both conserved end residues are part of each CDR3. Each record gives: clone size, D gene, J gene, V gene, CDR3 protein, CDR3 DNA. The D gene is left open where the match is weak. Expanded clones get a size class; other rows say once, few or many, or leave the size out.

clone size: -; D gene: -; J gene: TRBJ1-2; V gene: TRBV29-1; CDR3 protein: CSVDPPGRGYTF; CDR3 DNA: TGCAGCGTTGATCCCCCAGGGCGTGGCTACACCTTC
clone size: -; D gene: TRBD1; J gene: TRBJ1-1; V gene: TRBV7-9; CDR3 protein: CASSPRDRAWTEAFF; CDR3 DNA: TGTGCCAGCAGCCCCCGGGACAGGGCATGGACTGAAGCTTTCTTT
clone size: -; D gene: TRBD1; J gene: TRBJ1-5; V gene: TRBV12-3/TRBV12-4; CDR3 protein: CASSFSGTGNQPQHF; CDR3 DNA: TGTGCCAGCAGTTTTAGTGGGACAGGGAATCAGCCCCAGCATTTT
clone size: -; D gene: -; J gene: TRBJ2-1; V gene: TRBV19; CDR3 protein: CASTDPVDEQFF; CDR3 DNA: TGTGCCAGTACCGACCCCGTGGATGAGCAGTTCTTC
clone size: -; D gene: -; J gene: TRBJ1-5; V gene: TRBV27; CDR3 protein: CASSFRGPNQPQHF; CDR3 DNA: TGTGCCAGCAGTTTCCGGGGCCCCAATCAGCCCCAGCATTTT
clone size: few; D gene: -; J gene: TRBJ1-1; V gene: TRBV7-3; CDR3 protein: CASTSRMNTEAFF; CDR3 DNA: TGTGCCAGCACCTCTAGAATGAACACTGAAGCTTTCTTT
clone size: once; D gene: TRBD1; J gene: TRBJ1-5; V gene: TRBV2; CDR3 protein: CASSFDRDRIGQPQHF; CDR3 DNA: TGTGCCAGCAGCTTCGACCGGGACAGGATTGGTCAGCCCCAGCATTTT
clone size: -; D gene: -; J gene: TRBJ1-2; V gene: TRBV4-1; CDR3 protein: CASSRNHETVAYGYTF; CDR3 DNA: TGCGCCAGCAGCCGGAATCACGAGACGGTCGCCTATGGCTACACCTTC
clone size: -; D gene: -; J gene: TRBJ2-3; V gene: TRBV15; CDR3 protein: CATSPSGGRIEGTDTQYF; CDR3 DNA: TGTGCCACCAGCCCCTCCGGGGGGCGGATAGAGGGCACAGATACGCAGTATTTT
clone size: -; D gene: -; J gene: TRBJ1-5; V gene: TRBV15; CDR3 protein: CATSRWDKVNQPQHF; CDR3 DNA: TGTGCCACCAGCAGATGGGATAAGGTCAATCAGCCCCAGCATTTT
clone size: once; D gene: -; J gene: TRBJ2-2; V gene: TRBV12-3/TRBV12-4; CDR3 protein: CASSSPEYTGELFF; CDR3 DNA: TGTGCCAGCAGTTCGCCAGAGTACACCGGGGAGCTGTTTTTT
clone size: -; D gene: -; J gene: TRBJ2-1; V gene: TRBV14; CDR3 protein: CASSPGTADEQFF; CDR3 DNA: TGTGCCAGCAGCCCAGGGACGGCGGATGAGCAGTTCTTC
clone size: -; D gene: -; J gene: TRBJ2-7; V gene: TRBV12-3/TRBV12-4; CDR3 protein: CASRRGSYEQYF; CDR3 DNA: TGTGCCAGCCGCAGGGGTTCCTACGAGCAGTACTTC
clone size: -; D gene: -; J gene: TRBJ2-3; V gene: TRBV5-6; CDR3 protein: CASSGLDTQYF; CDR3 DNA: TGTGCCAGCAGCGGGCTAGATACGCAGTATTTT
clone size: -; D gene: -; J gene: TRBJ2-2; V gene: TRBV7-9; CDR3 protein: CASSLGSVTMNTGELFF; CDR3 DNA: TGTGCCAGCAGCTTAGGGTCAGTAACTATGAACACCGGGGAGCTGTTTTTT
clone size: -; D gene: TRBD1; J gene: TRBJ1-1; V gene: TRBV30; CDR3 protein: CAWSVRTGGHTEAFF; CDR3 DNA: TGTGCCTGGAGTGTACGGACAGGGGGCCACACTGAAGCTTTCTTT
clone size: once; D gene: TRBD1; J gene: TRBJ1-2; V gene: TRBV11-2; CDR3 protein: CASSPTGTGGGYGYTF; CDR3 DNA: TGTGCCAGCAGCCCAACCGGAACAGGGGGGGGCTATGGCTACACCTTC
clone size: -; D gene: TRBD2; J gene: TRBJ2-1; V gene: TRBV4-2; CDR3 protein: CASSQGGTSGHHEQFF; CDR3 DNA: TGTGCCAGCAGCCAGGGGGGGACTAGCGGGCACCATGAGCAGTTCTTC
clone size: -; D gene: -; J gene: TRBJ2-7; V gene: TRBV3-1; CDR3 protein: CASSQEGKAGYSYEQYF; CDR3 DNA: TGTGCCAGCAGCCAAGAGGGGAAGGCCGGCTACTCCTACGAGCAGTACTTC
clone size: -; D gene: -; J gene: TRBJ1-6; V gene: TRBV4-1; CDR3 protein: CASSHSSTDSPLHF; CDR3 DNA: TGCGCCAGCAGCCATTCTTCGACGGATTCACCCCTCCACTTT
clone size: once; D gene: TRBD1; J gene: TRBJ2-7; V gene: TRBV3-1; CDR3 protein: CASSSGQGGYEQYF; CDR3 DNA: TGTGCCAGCAGCTCCGGACAGGGGGGATACGAGCAGTACTTC
clone size: -; D gene: -; J gene: TRBJ2-7; V gene: TRBV23-1; CDR3 protein: CASGHITGISYEQYF; CDR3 DNA: TGCGCCAGCGGCCACATCACCGGGATCTCCTACGAGCAGTACTTC
clone size: -; D gene: -; J gene: TRBJ2-2; V gene: TRBV27; CDR3 protein: CASSYSAGAGELFF; CDR3 DNA: TGTGCCAGCAGTTACTCCGCCGGGGCCGGGGAGCTGTTTTTT
clone size: -; D gene: -; J gene: TRBJ1-5; V gene: TRBV3-1; CDR3 protein: CASSQDEAFPSWPQHF; CDR3 DNA: TGTGCCAGCAGCCAAGATGAGGCTTTCCCGTCGTGGCCCCAGCATTTT
clone size: once; D gene: -; J gene: TRBJ2-3; V gene: TRBV29-1; CDR3 protein: CSVVAVGADTQYF; CDR3 DNA: TGCAGCGTTGTGGCAGTAGGGGCAGATACGCAGTATTTT
clone size: -; D gene: -; J gene: TRBJ2-1; V gene: TRBV2; CDR3 protein: CASSFRAGYNEQFF; CDR3 DNA: TGTGCCAGCAGTTTCCGCGCCGGTTACAATGAGCAGTTCTTC
clone size: few; D gene: TRBD1; J gene: TRBJ2-7; V gene: TRBV27; CDR3 protein: CASSLNRGYEQYF; CDR3 DNA: TGTGCCAGCAGTTTAAACAGGGGCTACGAGCAGTACTTC
clone size: -; D gene: -; J gene: TRBJ1-1; V gene: TRBV12-3/TRBV12-4; CDR3 protein: CASSPVGGRVSVTEAFF; CDR3 DNA: TGTGCCAGCAGCCCCGTCGGGGGGCGTGTTTCCGTGACTGAAGCTTTCTTT
clone size: -; D gene: -; J gene: TRBJ1-1; V gene: TRBV29-1; CDR3 protein: CSVLGTQAFF; CDR3 DNA: TGCAGCGTTCTAGGGACACAAGCTTTCTTT
clone size: -; D gene: -; J gene: TRBJ2-1; V gene: TRBV12-3/TRBV12-4; CDR3 protein: CASTIGVAEQFF; CDR3 DNA: TGTGCCAGCACCATTGGGGTAGCGGAGCAGTTCTTC
clone size: -; D gene: -; J gene: TRBJ1-6; V gene: TRBV18; CDR3 protein: CASSPSGSELGNSPLHF; CDR3 DNA: TGTGCCAGCTCACCAAGCGGTTCCGAACTGGGGAATTCACCCCTCCACTTT
clone size: -; D gene: -; J gene: TRBJ2-3; V gene: TRBV20-1; CDR3 protein: CSAREPGVPLGADTQYF; CDR3 DNA: TGCAGTGCTAGAGAGCCAGGGGTGCCCCTCGGGGCAGATACGCAGTATTTT
clone size: -; D gene: -; J gene: TRBJ1-2; V gene: TRBV3-1; CDR3 protein: CARSDFPLNYGYTF; CDR3 DNA: TGTGCCAGATCGGACTTTCCCCTAAACTATGGCTACACCTTC
clone size: -; D gene: -; J gene: TRBJ1-5; V gene: TRBV12-3/TRBV12-4; CDR3 protein: CASSFSGRADQPQHF; CDR3 DNA: TGTGCCAGCAGTTTCTCCGGAAGGGCGGATCAGCCCCAGCATTTT
clone size: -; D gene: -; J gene: TRBJ2-7; V gene: TRBV20-1; CDR3 protein: CSASPGRRPYEQYF; CDR3 DNA: TGCAGTGCTTCCCCGGGGAGGCGACCCTACGAGCAGTACTTC
clone size: -; D gene: -; J gene: TRBJ2-5; V gene: TRBV28; CDR3 protein: CASSSPYQETQYF; CDR3 DNA: TGTGCCAGCAGTTCGCCGTACCAAGAGACCCAGTACTTC
clone size: -; D gene: -; J gene: TRBJ2-7; V gene: TRBV3-1; CDR3 protein: CASSQTQGVHEQYF; CDR3 DNA: TGTGCCAGCAGCCAAACTCAGGGCGTCCACGAGCAGTACTTC